Below, 19 T cell receptor beta chains from the same sample are listed, as sequenced in a study of monozygotic twins with inflammatory bowel disease. No DNA is given; TCRdb re-called the 5' RACE reads and lists each CDR3 protein once. The sample features 190,000 or so distinct CDR3 sequences, with 1.6% in its top ten. Source material: blood. The receptors were gathered from a human donor with ulcerative colitis or Crohn's disease, or a healthy co-twin of an affected twin (not recorded which).

This chain connects TRBV20-1 to TRBJ2-7; the TCRdb D gene call, TRBD1, has no DNA to confirm it. The CDR3 runs to 15 residues. Germline V gene sequence: CDR1 DFQATT, CDR2 SNEGSKA (reference sequence). The chain's CDR3 is CSARGFGQVAYEQYF.

This chain connects TRBV5-1 to TRBJ2-1; TCRdb proposes TRBD2, but this gene call is untestable without DNA. CDR3 length: 17 amino acids. CDR1 is SGHRS, CDR2 YFSETQ, per germline. This chain's CDR3 is CASSTYPLAGGLGEQFF.

J is TRBJ1-2 and V is TRBV20-1; there is no DNA to check the TCRdb D call of TRBD1. CDR1 DFQATT and CDR2 SNEGSKA come from the germline V gene (reference sequence). The CDR3 covers 14 residues. The chain's CDR3 is CSARDGGGAYGYTF.

The chain couples TRBV10-3 to TRBJ2-3; the TCRdb call, TRBD2, lacks DNA for checking. From germline, CDR1 is ENHRY and CDR2 SYGVKD. The CDR3 has 16 amino acids. The CDR3 sequence: CAISATSGGTSDTQYF.

V gene TRBV12-3 or TRBV12-4 combines with J gene TRBJ1-6; TCRdb's D gene call, TRBD1, goes unchecked for lack of DNA. The CDR3 is made up of 13 amino acids. The chain's CDR3 is CASRYREYSPLHF.

The chain employs TRBV7-2 and TRBJ2-3. This CDR3 spans 13 amino acids. CDR1 is SGHTA, CDR2 FQGNSA, per germline. The CDR3: CASSPLVADTQYF.

This CDR3 reads CASSLDRENEQYF. The V call is TRBV7-8, the J call TRBJ2-7; TCRdb designates TRBD1, a call that cannot be tested without DNA. The CDR3 covers 13 residues. Germline CDR1 reads SGHVS; CDR2 reads FQNEAQ. Full variable domain (outside the CDR3, taken from reference TRBV7-8 and TRBJ2-7): GAGVSQSPRYKVAKRGQDVALRCDPISGHVSLFWYQQALGQGPEFLTYFQNEAQLDKSGLPSDRFFAERPEGSVSTLKIQRTQQEDSAVYLCASSLDRENEQYFGPGTRLTVT.

The J gene is TRBJ2-6, the V gene TRBV7-3. Germline V lookup: CDR1 SGHTA, CDR2 FQGTGA. The CDR3 loop spans 15 amino acids. This CDR3 is CASSLKSSGANVLTF.

This chain uses TRBV5-1 with TRBJ2-2. Germline lookup yields CDR1 SGHRS and CDR2 YFSETQ. The CDR3 spans 14 residues. The chain's CDR3 is CASSLPGVTGELFF.

This chain connects TRBV7-3 to TRBJ2-5. There are 13 residues in the CDR3. Germline assignment: CDR1 SGHTA and CDR2 FQGTGA. The CDR3: CASSPDPSYPQYF.

The V call is TRBV12-3 or TRBV12-4, the J call TRBJ2-5; TCRdb indicates TRBD1, and absent DNA this call remains unverified. The CDR3 spans 13 residues. The CDR3 sequence is CASSLAGTETQYF.

The J gene is TRBJ1-1, the V gene TRBV4-1. This CDR3 region has 16 residues. Germline CDR1 is MGHRA and CDR2 is YSYEKL. The CDR3 region is CASSQGYFRGNTEAFF.

The rearrangement links TRBV21-1 to TRBJ1-1. TRBV21-1 is tagged as a pseudogene. CDR3 length: 14 amino acids. CDR3 residues: CASSKGQANTEAFF.

The rearrangement joins TRBV10-3 to TRBJ1-3; lacking DNA, the TRBD1 call made by TCRdb goes unchecked. The germline CDR1 and CDR2 sequences are ENHRY and SYGVKD. The CDR3 consists of 17 residues. CDR3 residues: CAIRPQPAGFSGNTIYF.

V and J are TRBV4-1 and TRBJ1-2. The CDR3 totals 15 residues. Germline CDR1 and CDR2: MGHRA and YSYEKL. The chain's CDR3 is CASSQVSQVTGGYTF.

The V gene is TRBV2, the J gene TRBJ1-4; TCRdb's D call, TRBD1, is unchecked because there is no DNA. Germline loops: CDR1 SNHLY, CDR2 FYNNEI. This CDR3 region has 12 residues. CDR3 protein: CASSETGEKLFF.

The J gene is TRBJ1-1, the V gene TRBV12-3 or TRBV12-4; TCRdb selects TRBD1, and the lack of DNA leaves this call unchecked. The CDR3 runs 14 residues. CDR3 sequence reads: CASSPTGYRTEAFF.

J is TRBJ1-1 and V is TRBV7-9. Germline values: CDR1 SEHNR, CDR2 FQNEAQ (reference sequence). The CDR3 has 11 residues. This chain's CDR3 is CASRRSTEAFF.

This chain joins TRBV20-1 and TRBJ2-1; TCRdb gives TRBD1 as the D gene, but with no DNA this cannot be confirmed. Germline V gives CDR1 DFQATT, CDR2 SNEGSKA (reference sequence). This CDR3 spans 17 amino acids. CDR3 sequence reads: CSARAISVGRGKGIGIF.